Below, 3 T cell receptor beta chains from the same sample are listed, as sequenced in a study of cytomegalovirus exposure and HLA in healthy donors. 60 Vbeta and 13 Jbeta primers were used in PCR. Sequenced by immunoSEQ multiplex PCR; TCRdb stores in-frame clones only, minus some. The sample includes 200,000 to 250,000 clones, roughly 84% of them seen just once. What was sequenced was PBMCs. The receptor source for this set is a girl under 18 in good health and CMV-seronegative.

This clone was seen a single time. This chain uses TRBV9 with TRBJ1-4; the D is unclear. CDR3 size: 17 residues. V was shortened by 0 bases and J by 5 bases, with 17 bases between the two germline ends. Looked up from germline, CDR1 is SGDLS and CDR2 is YYNGEE. CDR3 sequence: CASSVDPLGGRNEKLFF. The CDR3 bases are TGTGCCAGCAGCGTAGACCCTCTAGGAGGGCGGAATGAAAAACTGTTTTTT.

This clone was seen a handful of times. The chain uses TRBV4-2 and TRBJ2-7; TRBD2 agrees at 10 bases. The germline V gene has CDR1 LGHNA and CDR2 YNFKEQ. J was trimmed by 6 bases and V by 1 base; bases with no gene match: 6. This CDR3 has 15 amino acids. The DNA for the CDR3 is TGTGCCAGCAGCCAAGGCCCGGGACTAGCGCCCGAGCAGTACTTC. It yields the protein CASSQGPGLAPEQYF.

The chain employs TRBV30 and TRBJ2-1; 9 nucleotides agree with TRBD1. CDR3 length: 14 residues. Germline values: CDR1 GTSNPN, CDR2 SVGIG (reference sequence). J lost 10 bases, V lost 5 bases, and 12 bases had no gene match. For the CDR3, the DNA is TGTGCCTGGGATATACAGGGGGCCCGATCAGAGCAGTTCTTC. Amino acid sequence: CAWDIQGARSEQFF. The variable domain in full, completed from reference TRBV30 and TRBJ2-1, reads SQTIHQWPATLVQPVGSPLSLECTVEGTSNPNLYWYRQAAGRGLQLLFYSVGIGQISSEVPQNLSASRPQDRQFILSSKKLLLSDSGFYLCAWDIQGARSEQFFGPGTRLTVL.